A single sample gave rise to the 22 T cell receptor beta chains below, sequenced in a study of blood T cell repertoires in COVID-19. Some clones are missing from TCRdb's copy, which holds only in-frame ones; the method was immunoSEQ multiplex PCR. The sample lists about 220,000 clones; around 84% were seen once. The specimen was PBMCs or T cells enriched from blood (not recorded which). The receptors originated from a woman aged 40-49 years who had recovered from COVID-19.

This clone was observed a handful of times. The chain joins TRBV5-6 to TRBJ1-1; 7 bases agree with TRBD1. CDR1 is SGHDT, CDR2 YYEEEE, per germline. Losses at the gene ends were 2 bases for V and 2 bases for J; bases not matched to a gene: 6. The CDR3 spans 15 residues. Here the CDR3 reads CASSFLQGGNTEAFF. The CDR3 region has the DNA TGTGCCAGCAGCTTTCTTCAGGGGGGAAACACTGAAGCTTTCTTT.

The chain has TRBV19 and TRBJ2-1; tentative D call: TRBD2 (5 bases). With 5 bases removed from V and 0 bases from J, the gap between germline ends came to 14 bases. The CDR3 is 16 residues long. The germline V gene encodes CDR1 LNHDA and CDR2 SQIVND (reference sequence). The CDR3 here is CASSPRGSLSYNEQFF. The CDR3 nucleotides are TGTGCCAGTAGTCCCCGGGGTAGCCTCTCCTACAATGAGCAGTTCTTC.

The CDR3 nucleotides read TGCGCCAGCAGCCTCGCGGACATCTCCAACTATGGCTACACCTTC. Residues: CASSLADISNYGYTF. The rearrangement uses TRBV4-1 and TRBJ1-2; weak D call: TRBD1 (5 bases). V shed 4 bases and J shed 2 bases, with 14 bases lying between them. Germline V gene sequence: CDR1 MGHRA, CDR2 YSYEKL. The CDR3 is made up of 15 amino acids.

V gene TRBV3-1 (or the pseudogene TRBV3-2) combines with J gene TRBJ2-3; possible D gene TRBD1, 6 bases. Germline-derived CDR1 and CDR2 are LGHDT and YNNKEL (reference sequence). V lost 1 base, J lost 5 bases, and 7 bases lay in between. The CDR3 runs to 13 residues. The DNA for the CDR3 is TGTGCCAGCAGCCAAGGGGGGCGAGATACGCAGTATTTT. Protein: CASSQGGRDTQYF.

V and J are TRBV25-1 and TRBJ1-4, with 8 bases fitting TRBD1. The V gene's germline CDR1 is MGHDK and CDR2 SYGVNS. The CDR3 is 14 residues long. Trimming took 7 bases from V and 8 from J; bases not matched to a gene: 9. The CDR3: CASTPSTGDEKLFF. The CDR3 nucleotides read TGTGCCAGCACCCCCTCGACAGGGGACGAAAAACTGTTTTTT.

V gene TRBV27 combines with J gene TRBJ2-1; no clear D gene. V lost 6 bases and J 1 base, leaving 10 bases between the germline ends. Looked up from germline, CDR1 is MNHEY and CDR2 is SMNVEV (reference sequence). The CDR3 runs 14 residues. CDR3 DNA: TGTGCCAGCAGCTTTTCTCAGTCCTACAATGAGCAGTTCTTC. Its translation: CASSFSQSYNEQFF.

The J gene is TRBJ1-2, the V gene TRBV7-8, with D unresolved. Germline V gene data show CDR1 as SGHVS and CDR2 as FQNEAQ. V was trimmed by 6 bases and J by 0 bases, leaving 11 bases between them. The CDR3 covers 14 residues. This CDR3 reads CASRSGRANYGYTF. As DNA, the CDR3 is TGTGCCAGCAGGTCGGGGAGAGCTAACTATGGCTACACCTTC.

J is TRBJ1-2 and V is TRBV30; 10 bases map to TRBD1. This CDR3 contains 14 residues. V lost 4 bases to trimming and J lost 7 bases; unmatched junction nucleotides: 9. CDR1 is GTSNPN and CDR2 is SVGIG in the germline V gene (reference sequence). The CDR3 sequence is CAWTRTGGGSGYTF. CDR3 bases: TGTGCCTGGACTCGGACAGGGGGAGGAAGTGGCTACACCTTC.

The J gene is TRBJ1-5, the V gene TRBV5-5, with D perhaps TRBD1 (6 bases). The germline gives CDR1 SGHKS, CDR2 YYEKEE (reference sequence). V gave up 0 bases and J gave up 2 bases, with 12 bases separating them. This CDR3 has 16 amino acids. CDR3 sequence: CASSLARGRGNQPQHF. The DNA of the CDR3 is TGTGCCAGCAGCTTGGCAAGGGGGAGAGGCAATCAGCCCCAGCATTTT.

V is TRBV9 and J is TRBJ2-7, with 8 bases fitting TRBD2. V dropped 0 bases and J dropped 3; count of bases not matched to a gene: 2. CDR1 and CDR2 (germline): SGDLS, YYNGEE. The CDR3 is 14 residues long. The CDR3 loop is CASSVATSGYEQYF. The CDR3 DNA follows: TGTGCCAGCAGCGTAGCAACTAGCGGCTACGAGCAGTACTTC.

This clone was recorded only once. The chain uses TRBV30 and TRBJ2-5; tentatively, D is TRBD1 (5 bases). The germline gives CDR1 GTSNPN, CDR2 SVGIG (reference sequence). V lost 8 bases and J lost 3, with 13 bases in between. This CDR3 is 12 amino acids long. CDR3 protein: CASQGNKETQYF. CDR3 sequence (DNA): TGTGCCAGTCAGGGAAATAAAGAGACCCAGTACTTC.

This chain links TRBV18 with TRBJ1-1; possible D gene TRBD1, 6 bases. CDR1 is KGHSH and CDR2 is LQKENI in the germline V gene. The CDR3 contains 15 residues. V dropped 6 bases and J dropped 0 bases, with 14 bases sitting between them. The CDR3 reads CASSDKTGMNTEAFF. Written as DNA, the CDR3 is TGTGCCAGCTCGGATAAAACAGGGATGAACACTGAAGCTTTCTTT.

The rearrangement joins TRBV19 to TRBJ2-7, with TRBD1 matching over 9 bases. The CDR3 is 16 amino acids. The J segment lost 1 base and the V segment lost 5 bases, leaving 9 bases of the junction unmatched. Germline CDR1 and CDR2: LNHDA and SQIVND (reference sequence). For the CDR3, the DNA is TGTGCCAGTAGTCCGATACAGGGGGCGGCATCCTACGAGCAGTACTTC. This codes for CASSPIQGAASYEQYF.

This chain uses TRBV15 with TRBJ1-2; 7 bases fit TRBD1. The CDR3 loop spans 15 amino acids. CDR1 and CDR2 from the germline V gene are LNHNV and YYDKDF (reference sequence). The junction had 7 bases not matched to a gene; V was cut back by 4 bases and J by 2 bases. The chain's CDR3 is CATSTGQLINYGYTF. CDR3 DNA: TGTGCCACCAGCACGGGACAGCTCATAAACTATGGCTACACCTTC.

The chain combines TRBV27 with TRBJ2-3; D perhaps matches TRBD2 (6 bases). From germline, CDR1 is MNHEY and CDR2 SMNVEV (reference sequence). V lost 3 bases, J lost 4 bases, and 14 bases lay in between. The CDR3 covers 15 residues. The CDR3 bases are TGTGCCAGCAGTTTCCGGGGGAGTATCGCAGATACGCAGTATTTT. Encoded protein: CASSFRGSIADTQYF.

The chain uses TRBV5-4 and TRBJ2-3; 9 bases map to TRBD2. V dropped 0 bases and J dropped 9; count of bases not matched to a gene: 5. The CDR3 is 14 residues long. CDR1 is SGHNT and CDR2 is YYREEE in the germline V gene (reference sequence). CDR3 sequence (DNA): TGTGCCAGCAGCTTGGGCGGGAGGGCCGAGACGCAGTATTTT. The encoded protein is CASSLGGRAETQYF.

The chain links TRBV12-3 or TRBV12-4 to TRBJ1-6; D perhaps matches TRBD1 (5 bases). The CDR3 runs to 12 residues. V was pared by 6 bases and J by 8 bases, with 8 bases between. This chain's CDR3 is CASRRGDSPLHF. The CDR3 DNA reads TGTGCCAGCAGACGGGGGGATTCACCCCTCCACTTT.

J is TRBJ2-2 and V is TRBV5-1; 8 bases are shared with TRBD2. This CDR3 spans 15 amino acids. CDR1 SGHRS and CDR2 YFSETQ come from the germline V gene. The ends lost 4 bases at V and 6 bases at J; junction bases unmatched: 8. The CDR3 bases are TGCGCCAGCAGCCGACTAGCGTTGTCTTCCGGGGAGCTGTTTTTT. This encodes CASSRLALSSGELFF.

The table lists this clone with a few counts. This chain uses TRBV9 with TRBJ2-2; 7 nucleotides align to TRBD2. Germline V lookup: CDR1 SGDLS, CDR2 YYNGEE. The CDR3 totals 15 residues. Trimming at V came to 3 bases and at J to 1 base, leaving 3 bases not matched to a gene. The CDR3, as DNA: TGTGCCAGCAGCGCGGGGGAGGGGAACACCGGGGAGCTGTTTTTT. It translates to CASSAGEGNTGELFF. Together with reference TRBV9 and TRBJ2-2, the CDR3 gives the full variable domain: DSGVTQTPKHLITATGQRVTLRCSPRSGDLSVYWYQQSLDQGLQFLIQYYNGEERAKGNILERFSAQQFPDLHSELNLSSLELGDSALYFCASSAGEGNTGELFFGEGSRLTVL.

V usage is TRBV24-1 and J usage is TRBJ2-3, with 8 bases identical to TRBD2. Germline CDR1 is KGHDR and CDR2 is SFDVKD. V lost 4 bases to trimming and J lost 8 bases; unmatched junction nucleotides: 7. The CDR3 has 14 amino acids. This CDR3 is CATSEKREIVTQYF. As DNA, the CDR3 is TGTGCCACCAGTGAGAAGCGGGAGATAGTTACGCAGTATTTT.

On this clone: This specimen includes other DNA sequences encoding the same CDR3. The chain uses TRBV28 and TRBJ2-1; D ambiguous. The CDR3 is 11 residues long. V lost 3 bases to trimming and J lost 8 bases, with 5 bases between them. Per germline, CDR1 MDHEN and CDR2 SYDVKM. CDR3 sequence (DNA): TGTGCCAGCAGTTTGGCCGATGAGCAGTTCTTC. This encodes CASSLADEQFF.

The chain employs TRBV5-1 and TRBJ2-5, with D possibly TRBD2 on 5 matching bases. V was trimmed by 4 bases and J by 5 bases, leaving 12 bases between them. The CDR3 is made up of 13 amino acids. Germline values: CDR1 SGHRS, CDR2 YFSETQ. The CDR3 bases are TGCGCCAGCAGCCCAGAGGGTGGGGAGACCCAGTACTTC. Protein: CASSPEGGETQYF. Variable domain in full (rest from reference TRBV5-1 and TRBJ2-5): KAGVTQTPRYLIKTRGQQVTLSCSPISGHRSVSWYQQTPGQGLQFLFEYFSETQRNKGNFPGRFSGRQFSNSRSEMNVSTLELGDSALYLCASSPEGGETQYFGPGTRLLVL.